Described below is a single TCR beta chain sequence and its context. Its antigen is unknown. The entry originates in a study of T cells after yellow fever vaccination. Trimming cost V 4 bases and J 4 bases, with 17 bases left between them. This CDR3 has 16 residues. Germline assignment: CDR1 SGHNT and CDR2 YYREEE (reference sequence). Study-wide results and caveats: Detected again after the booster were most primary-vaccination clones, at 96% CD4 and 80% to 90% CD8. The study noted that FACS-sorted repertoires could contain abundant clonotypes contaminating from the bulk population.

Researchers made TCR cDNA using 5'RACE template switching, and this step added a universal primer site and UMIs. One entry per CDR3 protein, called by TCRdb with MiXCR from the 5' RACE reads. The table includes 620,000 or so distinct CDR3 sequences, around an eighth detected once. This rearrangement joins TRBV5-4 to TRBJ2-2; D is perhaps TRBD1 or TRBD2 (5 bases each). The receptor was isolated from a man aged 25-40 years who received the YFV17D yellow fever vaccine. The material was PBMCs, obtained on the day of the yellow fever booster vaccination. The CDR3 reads CASSPPGHSGTGELFF. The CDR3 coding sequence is TGTGCCAGCAGCCCTCCGGGGCACTCGGGCACCGGGGAGCTGTTTTTT.